This entry features one T cell receptor (beta chain) sequence. Donors were healthy Caucasian individuals from Russia aged about 6 to 100. The sample originates from a study of blood T cells in healthy people across ages. Combining a sample-barcoded 5' primer with a J-beta primer mix, a second PCR ran for roughly 7 to 11 cycles. Each CDR3 protein gets one entry after TCRdb re-called the 5' RACE reads with MiXCR. The sample shows about 1.8 million distinct CDR3 sequences, 49% of them seen only once. The CDR3 covers 14 residues. The germline V gene has CDR1 DFQATT and CDR2 SNEGSKA (reference sequence). The sequencing sample was made of blood. This TCR came from a woman aged 40 to 50 in good health. The rearrangement uses TRBV20-1 and TRBJ1-6, with unresolved D. The CDR3 DNA follows: TGCAGCGTAGCTGAGGGCTCCTATAATTCACCCCTCCACTTT. Encoded protein: CSVAEGSYNSPLHF.